The next 14 T cell receptor beta chains were all read from a single sample in a study of blood T cell repertoires in COVID-19. Only in-frame clones appear in the TCRdb table, and some are missing; sequencing was by immunoSEQ multiplex PCR. The sample has 340,000 or so clones, 80% to 90% seen once. The sample taken for sequencing was PBMCs or T cells enriched from blood (not recorded which). Source of these receptors: a middle-aged woman with acute COVID-19.

The chain employs TRBV27 and TRBJ2-1, with TRBD1 matching over 7 bases. The CDR3 has 16 amino acids. V trimming: 5 bases; J trimming: 5 bases; junction bases outside the gene matches: 12. The germline gives CDR1 MNHEY, CDR2 SMNVEV (reference sequence). In DNA, the CDR3 is TGTGCCAGCAGTACCCGACAGGGACCCACAAACAATGAGCAGTTCTTC. Protein product: CASSTRQGPTNNEQFF.

This CDR3 is CSASGGVGYTF. The DNA for the CDR3 is TGCAGTGCTAGTGGGGGGGTTGGCTACACCTTC. The chain links TRBV20-1 to TRBJ1-2, with D perhaps TRBD1 (5 bases). Germline-derived CDR1 and CDR2 are DFQATT and SNEGSKA (reference sequence). This CDR3 has 11 residues. The V and J ends lost 3 bases and 7 bases respectively, with 9 bases between them.

The chain joins TRBV7-3 to TRBJ1-1; tentative D call: TRBD1 (6 bases). With 5 bases removed from V and 2 bases from J, the gap between germline ends came to 15 bases. The germline V gene has CDR1 SGHTA and CDR2 FQGTGA. The CDR3 length is 15 residues. The CDR3 region is CASSQKGGLNTEAFF. The CDR3 coding sequence is TGTGCCAGCAGCCAAAAGGGGGGGCTCAACACTGAAGCTTTCTTT.

This clone was detected once. The J gene is TRBJ2-1, the V gene TRBV6-4; D ambiguous. Trimming took off 0 bases at V and 0 bases at J, with 15 bases between the two ends. The CDR3 has 18 amino acids. Germline V gene data show CDR1 as MRHNA and CDR2 as SNTAGT. CDR3 bases: TGTGCCAGCAGTGACTCCCCTGACGGTCGGAGCTCCTACAATGAGCAGTTCTTC. Encoded protein: CASSDSPDGRSSYNEQFF.

The chain links TRBV7-2 to TRBJ2-5; TRBD1 aligns across 7 bases. The CDR3 contains 14 residues. Germline trimming cut 2 bases from V and 5 bases from J; bases unmatched to any gene: 5. Germline loops: CDR1 SGHTA, CDR2 FQGNSA. The CDR3 DNA reads as TGTGCCAGCAGCTTAACTAGGGGGCGTGAGACCCAGTACTTC. Translated: CASSLTRGRETQYF.

J is TRBJ1-2 and V is TRBV2, with a tentative D call TRBD1 (6 bases). The germline V and J ends were trimmed by 5 bases and 7 bases, with 11 bases remaining between them. The V gene's germline CDR1 is SNHLY and CDR2 FYNNEI. The CDR3 sequence is 12 residues long. The CDR3: CASSTGQSGYTF. CDR3 DNA sequence: TGTGCCAGCAGTACCGGACAGTCTGGCTACACCTTC. Complete variable domain (other parts from reference TRBV2 and TRBJ1-2): EPEVTQTPSHQVTQMGQEVILRCVPISNHLYFYWYRQILGQKVEFLVSFYNNEISEKSEIFDDQFSVERPDGSNFTLKIRSTKLEDSAMYFCASSTGQSGYTFGSGTRLTVV.

The chain recombines TRBV3-1 (or the pseudogene TRBV3-2) with TRBJ1-2; TRBD1 is a possible D gene (5 bases). V dropped 7 bases and J dropped 7 bases, with 25 bases sitting between them. Per germline, CDR1 LGHDT and CDR2 YNNKEL (reference sequence). The CDR3 covers 16 residues. This chain's CDR3 is CASTLSDTSGRGGYTF. The CDR3 DNA follows: TGTGCCAGCACCTTAAGTGACACATCCGGGAGGGGTGGCTACACCTTC.

The V and J genes are TRBV7-3 and TRBJ2-7; perhaps TRBD2 as D (5 bases). Germline V gene data show CDR1 as SGHTA and CDR2 as FQGTGA. The CDR3 is 13 residues long. Between the trimmed V and J ends, which lost 1 base and 6 bases, there was a span of 10 bases. In nucleotides, the CDR3 is TGTGCCAGCAGCTTAAAACCGGGGTTCGAGCAGTACTTC. The encoded protein is CASSLKPGFEQYF.

The chain joins TRBV5-4 to TRBJ2-7; D perhaps matches TRBD2 (6 bases). Trimming removed 7 bases at V and 6 bases at J, with 17 bases between. The germline CDR1 and CDR2 sequences are SGHNT and YYREEE (reference sequence). There are 13 residues in the CDR3. The CDR3 loop is CASYERMEGEQYF. In DNA form, the CDR3 reads TGTGCCAGCTACGAAAGGATGGAGGGCGAGCAGTACTTC. Using reference TRBV5-4 and TRBJ2-7 for the parts outside the CDR3, the full variable domain is ETGVTQSPTHLIKTRGQQVTLRCSSQSGHNTVSWYQQALGQGPQFIFQYYREEENGRGNFPPRFSGLQFPNYSSELNVNALELDDSALYLCASYERMEGEQYFGPGTRLTVT.

This chain joins TRBV6-5 and TRBJ1-4, with D possibly matching TRBD1 (6 bases). Germline CDR1 MNHEY, CDR2 SVGAGI. V dropped 5 bases and J dropped 5 bases, with 15 bases sitting between them. The CDR3 runs to 15 residues. Here the CDR3 reads CASSRGSRGNEKLFF. The CDR3 DNA is TGTGCCAGCAGTCGCGGGAGTAGGGGGAATGAAAAACTGTTTTTT.

A word on this clone: The identical CDR3 is also encoded by other nucleotide sequences in the sample. This chain joins TRBV6-5 and TRBJ2-7; D unresolved. The V end lost 8 bases, the J end lost 2 bases, and 13 bases lay between the germline ends. Germline V gives CDR1 MNHEY, CDR2 SVGAGI. The CDR3 runs 13 residues. CDR3 sequence reads: CASLSAYTYEQYF. Written as DNA, the CDR3 is TGTGCCAGCCTTTCAGCGTACACCTACGAGCAGTACTTC.

The rearrangement links TRBV24-1 to TRBJ1-4, with TRBD1 matching over 8 bases. Germline CDR1 and CDR2: KGHDR and SFDVKD. This CDR3 region has 16 residues. V shed 4 bases, J shed 6 bases, and the junction held 9 bases outside the gene matches. The CDR3 sequence is CATSDSGQGEDEKLFF. The CDR3 coding sequence is TGTGCCACCAGTGACAGCGGACAGGGTGAGGATGAAAAACTGTTTTTT.

The genes are TRBV28 and TRBJ1-2; 12 bases are shared with TRBD1. V lost 8 bases, J lost 3 bases, and 10 bases stayed unmatched. Germline V gene sequence: CDR1 MDHEN, CDR2 SYDVKM. This CDR3 is 16 amino acids long. The DNA of the CDR3 is TGTGCCAGCCATGGGACAGGGGGCTTTTTTGACTATGGCTACACCTTC. Its protein is CASHGTGGFFDYGYTF.

V is TRBV28 and J is TRBJ2-1, with a possible D match to TRBD1 (5 bases). Trimming shortened V by 7 bases and J by 6 bases, and 16 bases separated the two germline ends. The CDR3 is 14 amino acids. Germline V gene lookup returns CDR1 MDHEN and CDR2 SYDVKM. The CDR3 loop is CASKLQEISNEQFF. DNA for the CDR3: TGTGCCAGCAAACTACAGGAAATTTCCAATGAGCAGTTCTTC. Combining the CDR3 with reference TRBV28 and TRBJ2-1 gives the whole variable domain DVKVTQSSRYLVKRTGEKVFLECVQDMDHENMFWYRQDPGLGLRLIYFSYDVKMKEKGDIPEGYSVSREKKERFSLILESASTNQTSMYLCASKLQEISNEQFFGPGTRLTVL.